Each of the 9 T cell receptor beta chains below was sequenced from the same sample in a study of blood T cell repertoires in COVID-19. Measured with immunoSEQ multiplex PCR; TCRdb has only the in-frame clones, and not every one. The sample lists roughly 160,000 clones, over 80% occurring once. Sequencing was carried out using PBMCs or T cells enriched from blood (not recorded which). These receptors were taken from a woman aged 55-69 years who had recovered from COVID-19.

V usage is TRBV30 and J usage is TRBJ1-6, with D maybe TRBD1 (6 bases). With 2 bases removed from V and 7 bases from J, the gap between germline ends came to 9 bases. The V gene's germline CDR1 is GTSNPN and CDR2 SVGIG (reference sequence). The CDR3 spans 13 residues. In nucleotides, the CDR3 is TGTGCCTGGAGTTACAGGGACAATTCACCCCTCCACTTT. Encoded protein: CAWSYRDNSPLHF.

The chain employs TRBV27 and TRBJ1-6; no firm D call. The CDR3 totals 15 residues. Germline V gene lookup returns CDR1 MNHEY and CDR2 SMNVEV (reference sequence). V lost 2 bases, J lost 7 bases, and 12 bases lay in between. The CDR3 is CASSLITGINSPLHF. For the CDR3, the DNA is TGTGCCAGCAGTTTAATAACCGGGATCAATTCACCCCTCCACTTT.

The chain combines TRBV7-2 with TRBJ2-3; TRBD2 matches 9 bases. The germline V gene has CDR1 SGHTA and CDR2 FQGNSA. V was pared by 5 bases and J by 1 base, with 4 bases of the junction left unmatched. The CDR3 runs to 15 residues. The CDR3 nucleotides are TGTGCCAGCAGCCAGACTAGCGGCCGCACAGATACGCAGTATTTT. It specifies CASSQTSGRTDTQYF.

This clone was found once. The V call is TRBV12-3 or TRBV12-4, the J call TRBJ1-1; D perhaps matches TRBD1 (6 bases). The V end lost 6 bases, the J end lost 3 bases, and 11 bases lay between the germline ends. The CDR3 runs to 13 residues. CDR3 loop: CASRRDTDTEAFF. For the CDR3, the DNA is TGTGCCAGCAGAAGGGACACCGACACTGAAGCTTTCTTT.

V gene TRBV18 combines with J gene TRBJ1-3, with 7 positions matching TRBD1. Germline lookup yields CDR1 KGHSH and CDR2 LQKENI. V was clipped by 5 bases and J by 3 bases; unmatched bases: 7. This CDR3 contains 15 residues. CDR3 sequence reads: CASSAQGKYGNTIYF. CDR3 DNA: TGTGCCAGCTCAGCACAGGGGAAGTATGGAAACACCATATATTTT.

V and J are TRBV7-2 and TRBJ2-3; TRBD1 aligns across 8 bases. This CDR3 has 17 residues. The J segment lost 4 bases and the V segment lost 0 bases, leaving 9 bases of the junction unmatched. Per the germline V gene, CDR1 is SGHTA and CDR2 is FQGNSA. CDR3 DNA sequence: TGTGCCAGCAGCTTAGCGCGGGCAGGGGGCGTCCCAGATACGCAGTATTTT. It encodes CASSLARAGGVPDTQYF.

The chain carries TRBV27 and TRBJ2-1; TRBD2 matches 9 bases. The length of the CDR3 is 15 residues. The trim removed 3 bases at V and 5 bases at J, leaving 5 bases unmatched. Germline loops: CDR1 MNHEY, CDR2 SMNVEV (reference sequence). The CDR3: CASSFAIAGDNEQFF. CDR3 bases: TGTGCCAGCAGTTTCGCTATAGCGGGGGACAATGAGCAGTTCTTC.

The chain carries TRBV2 and TRBJ1-2; 11 positions agree with TRBD1. Germline V gene lookup returns CDR1 SNHLY and CDR2 FYNNEI. V lost 3 bases and J lost 3; bases outside the gene matches: 3. The CDR3 is 15 residues long. The CDR3 reads CASSDPGQGDYGYTF. DNA of the CDR3: TGTGCCAGCAGTGATCCGGGACAGGGGGACTATGGCTACACCTTC.

The rearrangement joins TRBV11-2 to TRBJ2-5; 11 nucleotides agree with TRBD2. This CDR3 has 18 amino acids. The V segment lost 5 bases and the J segment 4 bases; nucleotides outside the gene matches: 15. Germline V gives CDR1 SGHAT, CDR2 FQNNGV. CDR3 residues: CASSPQALLAGVVETQYF. In nucleotides, the CDR3 is TGTGCCAGCAGCCCCCAGGCTTTACTAGCGGGAGTTGTAGAGACCCAGTACTTC.